Presented here are 22 T cell receptor beta chains from one specimen sequenced in a study of technical replicates of blood from a handful of donors. Profiled with immunoSEQ multiplex PCR; TCRdb holds only in-frame clones, not every one. The sample yields about 59,000 clones, 75% to 90% seen once. Source material: PBMCs. The receptors come from a human donor in good health. Some clones in this sample may be carry-over from other donors' samples.

The chain has TRBV5-1 and TRBJ1-4, with 7 nucleotides matching TRBD1. CDR3 length: 14 amino acids. Germline lookup yields CDR1 SGHRS and CDR2 YFSETQ. The J segment lost 2 bases and the V segment lost 3 bases, leaving 1 base of the junction unmatched. The DNA for the CDR3 is TGCGCCAGCAGCTCGACAGGGACTAATGAAAAACTGTTTTTT. Its protein is CASSSTGTNEKLFF.

The chain couples TRBV4-3 to TRBJ2-1; 7 nucleotides line up with TRBD1. Germline assignment: CDR1 LGHNA and CDR2 YSLEER. CDR3 length: 15 amino acids. The J segment lost 0 bases and the V segment lost 6 bases, leaving 5 bases of the junction unmatched. The CDR3 DNA is TGCGCCAGCAGTCTACAGGGGAGCTCCTACAATGAGCAGTTCTTC. Its protein is CASSLQGSSYNEQFF.

V usage is TRBV7-7 and J usage is TRBJ2-1, with TRBD2 matching over 12 bases. Trimming cost V 5 bases and J 9 bases; bases outside gene matches: 5. The CDR3 is 14 residues long. Germline V gene data show CDR1 as SSHAT and CDR2 as FNYEAQ (reference sequence). CDR3 sequence: CASSLASGGGEQFF. The CDR3 DNA is TGTGCCAGCAGCCTTGCTAGCGGGGGGGGTGAGCAGTTCTTC.

The chain links TRBV4-2 to TRBJ2-2, with 7 positions matching TRBD2. Trimming at V came to 0 bases and at J to 6 bases, leaving 4 bases not matched to a gene. Germline V lookup: CDR1 LGHNA, CDR2 YNFKEQ. This CDR3 contains 15 residues. For the CDR3, the DNA is TGTGCCAGCAGCCAAGATCCAGCGGGACCCGGGGAGCTGTTTTTT. Translation: CASSQDPAGPGELFF.

This rearrangement joins TRBV4-1 to TRBJ2-4; D not resolved. CDR3 length: 16 amino acids. V was shortened by 0 bases and J by 1 base, with 10 bases between the two germline ends. Germline assignment: CDR1 MGHRA and CDR2 YSYEKL. DNA of the CDR3: TGCGCCAGCAGCCAAGAGCAGGTAGTTGCCAAAAACATTCAGTACTTC. Protein: CASSQEQVVAKNIQYF.

The chain joins TRBV25-1 to TRBJ2-7; D call uncertain. V was clipped by 2 bases and J by 3 bases, with 5 bases between them. The germline V gene encodes CDR1 MGHDK and CDR2 SYGVNS. The CDR3 is made up of 12 amino acids. The chain's CDR3 is CASSENFYEQYF. CDR3 coding DNA: TGTGCCAGCAGTGAAAACTTCTACGAGCAGTACTTC.

The chain links TRBV5-6 to TRBJ1-5; 7 bases fit TRBD1. Trimming at V came to 4 bases and at J to 0 bases, leaving 4 bases not matched to a gene. CDR1 and CDR2 from the germline V gene are SGHDT and YYEEEE. This CDR3 has 15 residues. CDR3 loop: CASSRTGYSNQPQHF. The CDR3 DNA reads TGTGCCAGCAGCCGGACAGGATATAGCAATCAGCCCCAGCATTTT.

The V call is TRBV2, the J call TRBJ2-3; a weak D match, TRBD2 (5 bases). The CDR3 consists of 14 residues. Trimming stripped 4 bases from V and 6 bases from J, with 14 bases between. Germline V gives CDR1 SNHLY, CDR2 FYNNEI. CDR3 protein: CASSVFTSGDTQYF. CDR3 in DNA: TGTGCCAGCAGTGTGTTTACTAGTGGGGATACGCAGTATTTT.

This clone was observed once. J is TRBJ1-1 and V is TRBV29-1; TRBD1 agrees at 9 bases. CDR1 and CDR2 from the germline V gene are SQVTM and ANQGSEA. The ends lost 7 bases at V and 5 bases at J; junction bases unmatched: 8. The CDR3 covers 13 residues. CDR3 sequence reads: CSARQTGGTEAFF. CDR3 bases: TGCAGCGCGCGACAGACAGGGGGGACTGAAGCTTTCTTT.

CDR3 sequence reads: CAIAGTVHEQYF. CDR3 DNA sequence: TGTGCCATCGCCGGGACAGTCCACGAGCAGTACTTC. The V gene is TRBV10-3, the J gene TRBJ2-7; 7 bases agree with TRBD1. V was pared by 8 bases and J by 5 bases, with 6 bases of the junction left unmatched. The CDR3 has 12 residues. Germline CDR1 and CDR2: ENHRY and SYGVKD.

The chain links TRBV25-1 to TRBJ1-1; TRBD1 matches 7 bases. CDR1 MGHDK and CDR2 SYGVNS come from the germline V gene. Trimming cost V 2 bases and J 1 base; bases outside gene matches: 4. The length of the CDR3 is 15 residues. The CDR3 sequence is CASSETGTANTEAFF. As DNA, the CDR3 is TGTGCCAGCAGTGAAACCGGGACAGCGAACACTGAAGCTTTCTTT. Full variable domain (missing parts from reference TRBV25-1 and TRBJ1-1): EADIYQTPRYLVIGTGKKITLECSQTMGHDKMYWYQQDPGMELHLIHYSYGVNSTEKGDLSSESTVSRIRTEHFPLTLESARPSHTSQYLCASSETGTANTEAFFGQGTRLTVV.

The rearrangement links TRBV12-5 to TRBJ2-7; 13 bases are a match to TRBD2. This CDR3 has 15 residues. Germline values: CDR1 LGHNT, CDR2 FRNRAP. After removal of 1 base from V and 7 bases from J, the junction contained 4 bases not matched to a gene. The CDR3 reads CASGLGLAGGREQYF. The CDR3 region has the DNA TGTGCTAGTGGTTTGGGACTAGCGGGGGGTCGGGAGCAGTACTTC.

The V and J genes are TRBV5-1 and TRBJ2-5; 9 bases map to TRBD1. Germline lookup yields CDR1 SGHRS and CDR2 YFSETQ. Trimming at V came to 4 bases and at J to 0 bases, leaving 10 bases not matched to a gene. The CDR3 is 17 amino acids. Here the CDR3 reads CASSPGQGVWYQETQYF. The CDR3 DNA sequence: TGCGCCAGCAGCCCGGGACAGGGTGTTTGGTACCAAGAGACCCAGTACTTC.

The chain couples TRBV1 to TRBJ2-5; no DNA check was done on the table's D call, TRBD2. TRBV1 is a listed pseudogene. The CDR3 length is 16 residues. CDR3 sequence (DNA): TGCACCAGCAGCCCTAGACTAGTTGGGTCTCAAGAGACCCAGTACTTC. This gives the protein CTSSPRLVGSQETQYF.

The CDR3 is CASSLRTDSTDGYTF. The CDR3 DNA follows: TGCGCCAGCAGCTTACGGACGGACTCCACCGATGGCTACACCTTC. J is TRBJ1-2 and V is TRBV5-1; D unresolved. Germline V CDR1 and CDR2: SGHRS, YFSETQ. V was clipped by 2 bases and J by 6 bases, with 17 bases between them. The CDR3 spans 15 residues.

This clone is a singleton in its sample. This chain links TRBV7-9 with TRBJ2-1; the D gene is possibly TRBD2 (6 bases). The ends were cut back, 4 bases at V and 4 bases at J, with 11 bases in the middle. The CDR3 contains 14 residues. Germline lookup yields CDR1 SEHNR and CDR2 FQNEAQ (reference sequence). DNA of the CDR3: TGTGCCAGCAGCTCTATCGGGGGTTACAATGAGCAGTTCTTC. This translates into CASSSIGGYNEQFF.

The CDR3 nucleotides read TGTGCCAGCTCTCAGGGGGCGCGGGACACCGGGGAGCTGTTTTTT. It specifies CASSQGARDTGELFF. The chain joins TRBV18 to TRBJ2-2; 8 nucleotides match TRBD1. Germline assignment: CDR1 KGHSH and CDR2 LQKENI. Germline trimming cut 6 bases from V and 3 bases from J; bases unmatched to any gene: 6. This CDR3 spans 15 amino acids.

This CDR3 is CASSQEGRGLTSSPLHF. For the CDR3, the DNA is TGTGCCAGCAGCCAAGAGGGCCGGGGACTTACCAGTTCACCCCTCCACTTT. The genes are TRBV4-2 and TRBJ1-6; a weak D match, TRBD1 (5 bases). Germline V gene data show CDR1 as LGHNA and CDR2 as YNFKEQ. Trimming left V 0 bases short and J 9 bases short, with 18 bases between. This CDR3 is 17 amino acids long.

Here the CDR3 reads CASSLVGQGSGELFF. The CDR3 DNA is TGTGCCAGCAGCTTAGTGGGACAGGGCTCCGGGGAGCTGTTTTTT. The chain has TRBV7-9 and TRBJ2-2; 9 bases align to TRBD1. The germline gives CDR1 SEHNR, CDR2 FQNEAQ (reference sequence). V shed 1 base, J shed 6 bases, and the junction held 3 bases outside the gene matches. This CDR3 spans 15 amino acids.

V gene TRBV19 combines with J gene TRBJ1-6; 7 positions agree with TRBD1. The CDR3 is 15 residues long. Germline lookup yields CDR1 LNHDA and CDR2 SQIVND (reference sequence). Germline trimming cut 4 bases from V and 3 bases from J; bases unmatched to any gene: 3. The CDR3 DNA reads TGTGCCAGTAGTACAGGGGGTGGCTATAATTCACCCCTCCACTTT. As protein: CASSTGGGYNSPLHF.

This clone has just a few counts. The rearrangement joins TRBV19 to TRBJ1-1, with D uncertain. Per the germline V gene, CDR1 is LNHDA and CDR2 is SQIVND (reference sequence). The V and J ends lost 3 bases and 2 bases respectively, with 7 bases between them. The CDR3 totals 13 residues. As DNA, the CDR3 is TGTGCCAGTAGTATTAACAGCAACACTGAAGCTTTCTTT. Translating gives CASSINSNTEAFF.

The chain employs TRBV25-1 and TRBJ2-5, with no clear D. This CDR3 is built from 12 residues. Looked up from germline, CDR1 is MGHDK and CDR2 is SYGVNS. V was trimmed by 2 bases and J by 5 bases, leaving 6 bases between them. The chain's CDR3 is CASSEQAETQYF. The CDR3 region has the DNA TGTGCCAGCAGTGAACAGGCGGAGACCCAGTACTTC.